The entry that follows covers one T cell receptor beta chain sequence. Its antigen is not yet known. These reads were obtained on a NextSeq 550. The Human TCR Profiling Kit (MiLaboratory) was used to prepare UMI-labeled 5' RACE TRB cDNA libraries. The full amount of extracted RNA was used for cDNA synthesis, and the full amount of resulting cDNA was used for PCR amplification. Libraries were prepared in parallel with an identical number of PCR cycles. The authors processed their data as follows. About 50,000 +/- 10,000 unique UMI-labeled TRB cDNA molecules per library were extracted with MIGEC and MiXCR, with at least two reads per UMI required. An average of approximately 40,000 +/- 10,000 functional in-frame TRB CDR3 nucleotide clonotypes without stop codons was found per library. After downsampling to 5000 UMI-labeled TRB molecules per sample, diversity metrics, including normalized Shannon-Wiener and Chao1, were computed in VDJtools. Clonotype-size-weighted physicochemical properties of the central five CDR3 residues (interaction energy, strength, volume and Kidera factor 4) were computed in VDJtools. Through TCRdb reprocessing, the reads give one entry per CDR3 protein sequence; DNA is omitted. The V and J calls and clone size are TCRdb's, not the authors'. The table of this sample itemizes more than 100,000 distinct CDR3 sequences. The ten most abundant clones make up roughly 0.41% of the sample.

The data originate from a study of CXCR3-negative and CXCR3-positive naive CD8 T cells (dated by TCRdb to between 2018 and 2021). Some background on the complete study: In total, 130 million to 150 million TRB reads were obtained, or roughly 1.5 +/- 0.3 million reads per library. The diversity and physicochemical repertoire analyses included roughly ten donors pooled from two independent experiments. TRBV-TRBJ cluster analysis included naive subsets from roughly 5 donors and memory cells from 3 donors. General conclusions and limits of the study: Naive CXCR3-negative and CXCR3-positive cells from the same donor showed similar TRBV-TRBJ usage, whereas memory cells showed distinct patterns. Compared with CXCR3-negative naive cells, CXCR3-positive naive cells had TRB CDR3s with higher hydrophobicity (lower Kidera factor 4), lower energy, and higher strength and volume indices. Repertoire diversity was comparably high in both naive subsets but much lower in memory CD8+ T cells. CXCR3 expression partially decreased after cryopreservation, so most assays used freshly isolated PBMCs. Because surface CD5, which is linked to self-reactivity in mice, was comparable between the naive subsets, TCR interaction strength was also inferred from the physicochemical properties of TRB CDR3s.

Each CD8+ T cell subset was flow-sorted in triplicate, with fewer than 350,000 cells per subset placed directly into RLT lysis buffer. To keep memory contaminants out, a stringent definition of naive CD8+ T cells was applied: CD45RO-CCR7+CD27+CD95-. Using standard density gradient centrifugation, peripheral blood mononuclear cells were isolated from buffy coats. Naive CXCR3-negative and CXCR3-positive CD8+ T cells were flow-sorted on a FACSAria III. An RNeasy Mini Kit was used to extract total RNA from the sorted cells. Per the germline V gene (reference sequence), DFQATT is the CDR1 and SNEGSKA is the CDR2. The CDR3 covers 18 residues, taking in both the cysteine and the phenylalanine. DNA is not on record.

Sequenced: naive CXCR3+ CD8+ T cells from blood. The cell subset or site label, as the study defines it: CD45RO-CCR7+CD27+CD95- naive CD8+ T cells expressing CXCR3 (TNR3+). The sequence was obtained from a human donor in good health. Some clones in this sample may be carry-over from other donors' samples. Here the chain combines TRBV20-1 and TRBJ1-2; TCRdb's D call, TRBD1, is unchecked because there is no DNA. This receptor has the CDR3 CSAREVSSGTAGGLGYTF.